Below, 13 T cell receptor beta chains from the same sample are listed, as sequenced in a study of cytomegalovirus exposure and HLA in healthy donors. PCR was performed using 60 Vbeta and 13 Jbeta primers. Clones were sequenced by immunoSEQ multiplex PCR, and TCRdb holds only the in-frame ones, with some missing. Of 60,000 to 75,000 clones listed, about 70% are singletons. The material sequenced was PBMCs. The receptors shown here come from a woman aged 25 to 39 in good health and CMV-seropositive.

The chain carries TRBV6-5 and TRBJ1-4; D uncertain. The CDR3 runs 15 residues. CDR1 and CDR2 from the germline V gene are MNHEY and SVGAGI. The V and J ends lost 6 bases and 2 bases respectively, with 13 bases between them. This chain's CDR3 is CASSFSGSTNEKLFF. DNA of the CDR3: TGTGCCAGCAGCTTCTCGGGGTCGACTAATGAAAAACTGTTTTTT.

The chain recombines TRBV6-1 with TRBJ2-7; 8 bases are a match to TRBD1. The CDR3 covers 15 residues. After removal of 7 bases from V and 7 bases from J, the junction contained 15 bases not matched to a gene. CDR1 and CDR2 (germline): MNHNS, SASEGT. The CDR3 coding sequence is TGTGCCAGCATCCAAGCCGGGCAGGGGGCAGGGGAGCAGTACTTC. It encodes CASIQAGQGAGEQYF.

J is TRBJ2-5 and V is TRBV7-8; the D gene is possibly TRBD1 (6 bases). Germline V gives CDR1 SGHVS, CDR2 FQNEAQ. The CDR3 covers 15 residues. Trimming removed 0 bases at V and 4 bases at J, with 12 bases between. The CDR3 here is CASSLAQGSVETQYF. DNA for the CDR3: TGTGCCAGCAGCTTAGCGCAGGGGAGCGTAGAGACCCAGTACTTC.

CDR3 DNA sequence: TGCGCCAGCAGCTTGACACAAGGGGCTAGAATCTATGGCTACACCTTC. This translates into CASSLTQGARIYGYTF. J is TRBJ1-2 and V is TRBV5-1; tentatively, D is TRBD1 (5 bases). Germline V gives CDR1 SGHRS, CDR2 YFSETQ. The CDR3 runs to 16 residues. Between the trimmed V and J ends, which lost 1 base and 4 bases, there was a span of 17 bases.

The chain employs TRBV2 and TRBJ1-2, with D perhaps TRBD1 (6 bases). Germline CDR1 and CDR2: SNHLY and FYNNEI. With 6 bases removed from V and 5 bases from J, the gap between germline ends came to 13 bases. CDR3 length: 13 amino acids. CDR3 nucleotides: TGTGCCAGCAGACGGGACGGACAGTATGGCTACACCTTC. Its protein product is CASRRDGQYGYTF.

The V call is TRBV25-1, the J call TRBJ2-7; 13 bases are a match to TRBD2. Germline V lookup: CDR1 MGHDK, CDR2 SYGVNS. V shed 7 bases and J 12 bases; nucleotides not matched to a gene: 6. The length of the CDR3 is 12 residues. This CDR3 is CASIGTSGTLYF. The CDR3, as DNA: TGTGCCAGCATAGGGACTAGCGGGACTCTGTACTTC.

Only a few counts were recorded for this clone. The J gene is TRBJ2-2, the V gene TRBV29-1, with TRBD2 matching 11 bases. Germline V lookup: CDR1 SQVTM, CDR2 ANQGSEA. The CDR3 extends over 14 amino acids. Losses at the gene ends were 7 bases for V and 3 bases for J; bases not matched to a gene: 4. The CDR3 here is CSAGTSGHTGELFF. CDR3 in DNA: TGCAGCGCTGGGACTAGCGGCCACACCGGGGAGCTGTTTTTT.

The V gene is TRBV7-2, the J gene TRBJ1-2, with a tentative D call TRBD1 (5 bases). V shed 4 bases and J shed 5 bases, with 14 bases lying between them. Germline CDR1 reads SGHTA; CDR2 reads FQGNSA. The CDR3 has 14 residues. The CDR3 DNA reads TGTGCCAGCAGCTGGGTGGACAACGAATATGGCTACACCTTC. Translation gives CASSWVDNEYGYTF.

The chain links TRBV28 to TRBJ2-1; D is undetermined. The V and J ends lost 3 bases and 0 bases respectively, with 9 bases between them. The V gene's germline CDR1 is MDHEN and CDR2 SYDVKM. CDR3 size: 15 residues. Here the CDR3 DNA reads TGTGCCAGCAGTTTTCAGCGAAGCTCCTACAATGAGCAGTTCTTC. Amino acids: CASSFQRSSYNEQFF. Supplemented by reference TRBV28 and TRBJ2-1, the full variable domain reads DVKVTQSSRYLVKRTGEKVFLECVQDMDHENMFWYRQDPGLGLRLIYFSYDVKMKEKGDIPEGYSVSREKKERFSLILESASTNQTSMYLCASSFQRSSYNEQFFGPGTRLTVL.

The V and J genes are TRBV6-5 and TRBJ1-1, with D uncertain. With 5 bases removed from V and 1 base from J, the gap between germline ends came to 8 bases. The CDR3 sequence is 13 residues long. CDR1 is MNHEY and CDR2 is SVGAGI in the germline V gene. This CDR3 reads CASSIAENTEAFF. In DNA, the CDR3 is TGTGCCAGCAGTATAGCAGAGAACACTGAAGCTTTCTTT.

This chain uses TRBV7-8 with TRBJ1-2; the D gene is possibly TRBD1 (5 bases). CDR3 size: 15 residues. In germline, CDR1 is SGHVS, CDR2 FQNEAQ. V shed 1 base and J shed 1 base, with 10 bases lying between them. The CDR3 is CASSLGQSLNYGYTF. The CDR3 DNA follows: TGTGCCAGCAGCTTAGGACAGTCTCTTAACTATGGCTACACCTTC.

The chain uses TRBV28 and TRBJ1-5; no reliable D call. The V end was cut by 1 base, the J end by 5 bases, with 9 bases between. The CDR3 sequence is 14 residues long. The germline CDR1 and CDR2 sequences are MDHEN and SYDVKM. The CDR3 nucleotides are TGTGCCAGCAGTTTATTCGGGGATCATCAGCCCCAGCATTTT. It is translated as CASSLFGDHQPQHF.

The chain couples TRBV27 to TRBJ1-1, with a possible D match to TRBD1 (5 bases). The germline V gene encodes CDR1 MNHEY and CDR2 SMNVEV (reference sequence). The CDR3 has 14 residues. V lost 4 bases, J lost 1 base, and 10 bases lay in between. The CDR3 DNA sequence: TGTGCCAGCAGTTGGCAGGGAAAGAACACTGAAGCTTTCTTT. Its protein product is CASSWQGKNTEAFF.